Each of the 14 T cell receptor beta chains below was sequenced from the same sample in a study of neurological immune-mediated disorders. Time point given: longitudinal time-point 3. Each CDR3 protein is one row after TCRdb ran MiXCR on the 5' RACE reads. The sample lists fewer than 55,000 distinct CDR3 sequences; more than 9.5% were seen once. The sequenced material came from PBMCs. These receptors originate from a male donor with HTLV-1-associated myelopathy (HAM/TSP).

There are many counts of this clonotype. The chain couples TRBV5-1 to TRBJ2-5; TRBD2 aligns across 10 bases. The length of the CDR3 is 16 residues. V lost 0 bases and J lost 4; bases outside the gene matches: 6. Looked up from germline, CDR1 is SGHRS and CDR2 is YFSETQ. The CDR3 reads CASSLVLAGGPETQYF. The CDR3 bases are TGCGCCAGCAGCTTGGTATTAGCGGGGGGCCCAGAGACCCAGTACTTC. Looking up the rest from reference TRBV5-1 and TRBJ2-5 gives the full variable domain: KAGVTQTPRYLIKTRGQQVTLSCSPISGHRSVSWYQQTPGQGLQFLFEYFSETQRNKGNFPGRFSGRQFSNSRSEMNVSTLELGDSALYLCASSLVLAGGPETQYFGPGTRLLVL.

The table lists this clonotype with many counts. The chain couples TRBV5-1 to TRBJ2-2; weak D call: TRBD1 (5 bases). CDR1 and CDR2 (germline): SGHRS, YFSETQ. The CDR3 runs 14 residues. Trimming stripped 2 bases from V and 5 bases from J, with 10 bases between. The CDR3 spells CASSLTRETGELFF. The CDR3 DNA sequence: TGCGCCAGCAGCTTAACCAGGGAAACCGGGGAGCTGTTTTTT.

The J gene is TRBJ2-5, the V gene TRBV6-6; tentatively, D is TRBD2 (5 bases). CDR3 size: 11 residues. CDR1 and CDR2 (germline): MNHNY, SVGAGI (reference sequence). Trimming pared 8 bases from V and 2 bases from J, leaving 6 bases between. The CDR3, as DNA: TGTGCCAGCGGGGAGCAAGAGACCCAGTACTTC. It encodes CASGEQETQYF.

There are many counts of this clonotype. The V call is TRBV20-1, the J call TRBJ2-1; 8 nucleotides match TRBD2. Germline values: CDR1 DFQATT, CDR2 SNEGSKA (reference sequence). This CDR3 has 14 amino acids. V gave up 5 bases and J gave up 4 bases; unmatched junction bases: 7. CDR3 bases: TGCAGTGCTTACGGGGGGGGAGTGTACAATGAGCAGTTCTTC. Protein product: CSAYGGGVYNEQFF.

This clonotype was detected many times. The rearrangement joins TRBV20-1 to TRBJ2-7; D is ambiguous. Trimming cost V 5 bases and J 3 bases, with 8 bases left between them. The germline V gene encodes CDR1 DFQATT and CDR2 SNEGSKA (reference sequence). CDR3 length equals 11 residues. CDR3 region: CSARLIYEQYF. CDR3 coding DNA: TGCAGTGCTCGTCTCATCTACGAGCAGTACTTC.

This clonotype was seen ten or more times. The chain links TRBV4-1 to TRBJ2-2; unclear D gene. The germline V and J ends were trimmed by 5 bases and 1 base, with 14 bases remaining between them. The CDR3 contains 16 residues. The V gene's germline CDR1 is MGHRA and CDR2 YSYEKL. In DNA form, the CDR3 reads TGCGCCAGCAGCGCAAAGGGCGGAGAGAACACCGGGGAGCTGTTTTTT. Translation gives CASSAKGGENTGELFF.

This clonotype was detected only a few times. The V and J genes are TRBV12-3 or TRBV12-4 and TRBJ2-7, with D perhaps matching TRBD1 (6 bases). The CDR3 is made up of 13 amino acids. V lost 4 bases to trimming and J lost 4 bases, with 11 bases between them. This CDR3 is CASSSHREYEQYF. In DNA, the CDR3 is TGTGCCAGCAGTTCCCACAGGGAGTACGAGCAGTACTTC.

With regard to this clonotype: This clone may be a read error of a much larger clone one base away. The chain employs TRBV4-3 and TRBJ2-2; D tentatively fits TRBD1 or TRBD2 (6 bases each). CDR3 size: 18 residues. Trimming took off 0 bases at V and 5 bases at J, with 19 bases between the two ends. Germline V lookup: CDR1 LGHNA, CDR2 YSLEER. CDR3 nucleotides: TGCGCCAGCAGCCAAGATTTAGGGGGGCTTTCTAAAACCGGGGAGCTGTTTTTT. This sequence encodes CASSQDLGGLSKTGELFF.

The chain carries TRBV3-1 and TRBJ2-7; 10 nucleotides agree with TRBD2. The CDR3 has 14 residues. V lost 2 bases, J lost 4 bases, and 2 bases stayed unmatched. The germline gives CDR1 LGHDT, CDR2 YNNKEL (reference sequence). This chain's CDR3 is CASSQLAGAYEQYF. CDR3 in DNA: TGTGCCAGCAGCCAACTAGCGGGGGCTTACGAGCAGTACTTC.

In its sample, this clonotype was seen many times. The CDR3 protein is CASSLRWGTGELFF. The CDR3 bases are TGCGCCAGCAGCTTGCGGTGGGGGACCGGGGAGCTGTTTTTT. The V call is TRBV5-1, the J call TRBJ2-2, with D perhaps matching TRBD1 or TRBD2 (5 bases each). This CDR3 has 14 amino acids. V lost 1 base and J lost 5, with 9 bases in between. Germline CDR1 is SGHRS and CDR2 is YFSETQ.

This clonotype was detected a few times. The chain couples TRBV5-1 to TRBJ2-1; TRBD1 might be the D (5 bases). This CDR3 is 15 amino acids long. Trimming removed 4 bases at V and 0 bases at J, with 11 bases between. From germline, CDR1 is SGHRS and CDR2 YFSETQ. The CDR3 here is CASSKQESSYNEQFF. CDR3 bases: TGCGCCAGCAGCAAACAGGAAAGCTCCTACAATGAGCAGTTCTTC.

In this sample, this clonotype turned up many times. The V call is TRBV28, the J call TRBJ2-1; 9 bases line up with TRBD2. With 3 bases clipped from V and 3 bases from J, the junction kept 6 bases outside the gene matches. Germline V gene lookup returns CDR1 MDHEN and CDR2 SYDVKM. There are 16 residues in the CDR3. Here the CDR3 DNA reads TGTGCCAGCAGTTTTTTAGCGGGGGCCGTCTACAATGAGCAGTTCTTC. Translation: CASSFLAGAVYNEQFF. Full variable domain (remainder filled in from reference TRBV28 and TRBJ2-1): DVKVTQSSRYLVKRTGEKVFLECVQDMDHENMFWYRQDPGLGLRLIYFSYDVKMKEKGDIPEGYSVSREKKERFSLILESASTNQTSMYLCASSFLAGAVYNEQFFGPGTRLTVL.

Remarks on this clonotype: One end of the junction does not line up with germline, which may come from a read error. The J gene is TRBJ1-1, the V gene TRBV7-6; the D is unclear. The V gene's germline CDR1 is SGHVS and CDR2 FNYEAQ. This CDR3 is built from 14 residues. The CDR3 DNA reads as TGTGCCGGCAGCTTATTTGGAAAGAACACTGAAGCTTTCTTT. It encodes CAGSLFGKNTEAFF.

This clonotype has a count of ten or more. The V and J genes are TRBV12-3 or TRBV12-4 and TRBJ2-3; TRBD2 matches at 8 bases. The length of the CDR3 is 14 residues. Trimming took 6 bases from V and 2 from J; bases not matched to a gene: 4. CDR3 in DNA: TGTGCCAGCAGCATTAGCGGGACCACAGATACGCAGTATTTT. Translating it yields CASSISGTTDTQYF.